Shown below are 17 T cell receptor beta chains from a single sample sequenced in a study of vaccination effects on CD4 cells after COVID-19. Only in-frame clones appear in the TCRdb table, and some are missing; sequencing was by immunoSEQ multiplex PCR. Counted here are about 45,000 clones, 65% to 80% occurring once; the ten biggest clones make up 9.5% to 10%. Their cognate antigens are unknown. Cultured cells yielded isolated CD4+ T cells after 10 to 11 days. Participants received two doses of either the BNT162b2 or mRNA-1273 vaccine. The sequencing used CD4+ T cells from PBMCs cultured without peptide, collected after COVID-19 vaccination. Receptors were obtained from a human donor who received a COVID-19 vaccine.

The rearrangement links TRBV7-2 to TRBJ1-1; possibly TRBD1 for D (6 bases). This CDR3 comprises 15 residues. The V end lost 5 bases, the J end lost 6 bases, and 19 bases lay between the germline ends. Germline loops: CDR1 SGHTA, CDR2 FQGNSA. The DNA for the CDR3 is TGTGCCAGCAGCGACCCCCAAACAGGGATTGCTGAAGCTTTCTTT. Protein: CASSDPQTGIAEAFF.

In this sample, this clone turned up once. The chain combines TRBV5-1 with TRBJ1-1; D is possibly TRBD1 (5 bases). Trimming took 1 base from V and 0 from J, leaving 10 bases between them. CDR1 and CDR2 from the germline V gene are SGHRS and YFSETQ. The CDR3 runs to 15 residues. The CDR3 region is CASSLIGHMNTEAFF. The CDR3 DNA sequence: TGCGCCAGCAGCTTGATCGGACATATGAACACTGAAGCTTTCTTT.

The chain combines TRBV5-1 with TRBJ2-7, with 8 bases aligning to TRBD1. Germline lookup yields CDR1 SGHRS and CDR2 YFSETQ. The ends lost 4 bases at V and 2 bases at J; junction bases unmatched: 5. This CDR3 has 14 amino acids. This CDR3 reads CASSAGQVPYEQYF. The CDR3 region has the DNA TGCGCCAGCAGCGCGGGACAGGTGCCCTACGAGCAGTACTTC.

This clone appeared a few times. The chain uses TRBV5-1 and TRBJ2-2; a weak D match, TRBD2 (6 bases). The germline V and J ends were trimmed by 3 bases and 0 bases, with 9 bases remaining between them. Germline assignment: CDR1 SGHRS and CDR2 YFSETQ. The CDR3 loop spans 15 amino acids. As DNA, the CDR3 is TGCGCCAGCAGCTGGCGGGAAACGAACACCGGGGAGCTGTTTTTT. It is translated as CASSWRETNTGELFF.

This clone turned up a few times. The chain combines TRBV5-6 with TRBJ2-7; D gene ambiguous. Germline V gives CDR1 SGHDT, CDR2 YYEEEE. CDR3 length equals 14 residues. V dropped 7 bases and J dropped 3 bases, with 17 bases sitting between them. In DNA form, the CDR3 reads TGTGCCAGCGCCCCCTGGCCAGCTGACTACGAGCAGTACTTC. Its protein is CASAPWPADYEQYF.

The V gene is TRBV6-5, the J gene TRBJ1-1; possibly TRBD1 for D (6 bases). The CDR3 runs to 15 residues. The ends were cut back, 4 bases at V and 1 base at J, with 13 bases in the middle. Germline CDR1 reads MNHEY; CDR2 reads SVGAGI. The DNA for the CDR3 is TGTGCCAGCAGTTTCGACAGGACTAAGAACACTGAAGCTTTCTTT. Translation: CASSFDRTKNTEAFF.

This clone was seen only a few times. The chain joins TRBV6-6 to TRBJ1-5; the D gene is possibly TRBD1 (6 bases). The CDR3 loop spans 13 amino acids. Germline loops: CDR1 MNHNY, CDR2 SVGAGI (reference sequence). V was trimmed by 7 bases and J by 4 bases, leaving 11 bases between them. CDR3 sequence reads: CASTNRVNQPQHF. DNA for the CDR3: TGTGCCAGCACTAACAGGGTAAATCAGCCCCAGCATTTT.

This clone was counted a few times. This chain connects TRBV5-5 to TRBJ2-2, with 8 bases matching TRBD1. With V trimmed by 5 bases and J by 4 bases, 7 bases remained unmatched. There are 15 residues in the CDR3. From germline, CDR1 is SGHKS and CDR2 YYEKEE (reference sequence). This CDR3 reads CASRPDRGGTGELFF. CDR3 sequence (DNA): TGTGCCAGCAGACCAGACAGGGGTGGCACCGGGGAGCTGTTTTTT.

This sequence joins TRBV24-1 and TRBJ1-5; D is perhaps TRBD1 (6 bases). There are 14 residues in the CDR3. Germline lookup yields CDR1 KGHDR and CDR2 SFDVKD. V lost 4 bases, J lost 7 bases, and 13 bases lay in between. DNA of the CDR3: TGTGCCACCAGTGAATCAGGGGTTCACCAGCCCCAGCATTTT. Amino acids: CATSESGVHQPQHF.

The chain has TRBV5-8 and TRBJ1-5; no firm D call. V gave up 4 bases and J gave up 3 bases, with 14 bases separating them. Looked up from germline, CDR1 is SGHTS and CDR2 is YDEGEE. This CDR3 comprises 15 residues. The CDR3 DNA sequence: TGTGCCAGCAGCCCCTGGACCGTAGACAATCAGCCCCAGCATTTT. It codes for CASSPWTVDNQPQHF.

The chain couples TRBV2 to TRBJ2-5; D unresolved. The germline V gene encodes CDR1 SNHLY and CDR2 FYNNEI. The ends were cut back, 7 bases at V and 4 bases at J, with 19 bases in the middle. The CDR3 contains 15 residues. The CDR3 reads CASKRDGIVGETQYF. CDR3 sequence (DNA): TGTGCCAGCAAAAGAGACGGTATAGTAGGAGAGACCCAGTACTTC. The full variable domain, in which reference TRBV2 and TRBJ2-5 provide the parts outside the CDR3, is EPEVTQTPSHQVTQMGQEVILRCVPISNHLYFYWYRQILGQKVEFLVSFYNNEISEKSEIFDDQFSVERPDGSNFTLKIRSTKLEDSAMYFCASKRDGIVGETQYFGPGTRLLVL.

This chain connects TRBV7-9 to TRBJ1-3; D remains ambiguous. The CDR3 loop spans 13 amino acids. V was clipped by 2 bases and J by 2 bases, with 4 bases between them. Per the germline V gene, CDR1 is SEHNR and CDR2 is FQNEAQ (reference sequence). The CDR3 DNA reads TGTGCCAGCAGCTTATATACTGGAAACACCATATATTTT. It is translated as CASSLYTGNTIYF.

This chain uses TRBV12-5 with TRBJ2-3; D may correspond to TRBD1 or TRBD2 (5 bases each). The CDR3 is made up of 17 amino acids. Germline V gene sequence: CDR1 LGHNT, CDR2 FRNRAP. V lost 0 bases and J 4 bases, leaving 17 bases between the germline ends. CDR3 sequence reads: CASGLVRVGEGADTQYF. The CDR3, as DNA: TGTGCTAGTGGTTTGGTACGTGTGGGGGAAGGGGCAGATACGCAGTATTTT. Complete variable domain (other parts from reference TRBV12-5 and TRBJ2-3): DARVTQTPRHKVTEMGQEVTMRCQPILGHNTVFWYRQTMMQGLELLAYFRNRAPLDDSGMPKDRFSAEMPDATLATLKIQPSEPRDSAVYFCASGLVRVGEGADTQYFGPGTRLTVL.

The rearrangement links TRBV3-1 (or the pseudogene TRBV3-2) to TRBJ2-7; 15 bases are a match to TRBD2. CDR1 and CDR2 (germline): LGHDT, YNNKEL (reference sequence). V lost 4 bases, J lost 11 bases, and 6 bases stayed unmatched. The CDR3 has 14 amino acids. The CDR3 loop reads CASSPGLAGGPEYF. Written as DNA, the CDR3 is TGTGCCAGCAGCCCTGGACTAGCGGGAGGGCCGGAGTACTTC.

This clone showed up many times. The CDR3: CASSILGTGLDYEQYF. The CDR3, as DNA: TGTGCCAGTAGTATCCTCGGGACAGGCCTAGACTACGAGCAGTACTTC. The V call is TRBV19, the J call TRBJ2-7, with 8 bases fitting TRBD1. Germline V gene sequence: CDR1 LNHDA, CDR2 SQIVND (reference sequence). The CDR3 has 16 residues. V trimming: 3 bases; J trimming: 3 bases; junction bases outside the gene matches: 10.

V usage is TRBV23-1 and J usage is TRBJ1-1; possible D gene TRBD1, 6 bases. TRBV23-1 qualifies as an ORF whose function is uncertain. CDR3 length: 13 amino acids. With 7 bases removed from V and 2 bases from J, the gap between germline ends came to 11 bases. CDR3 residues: CASKGGGNTEAFF. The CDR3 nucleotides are TGCGCCAGCAAAGGTGGGGGCAACACTGAAGCTTTCTTT.

This chain's CDR3 is CASRGYNEQFF. The CDR3 DNA reads TGTGCCAGCAGGGGATACAATGAGCAGTTCTTC. The genes are TRBV12-3 or TRBV12-4 and TRBJ2-1; D gene ambiguous. V gave up 6 bases and J gave up 4 bases, with 4 bases separating them. This CDR3 spans 11 amino acids.